The T cell receptor (beta chain) described here comes from a study of radiotherapy plus CTLA-4 blockade in lung cancer (dated by TCRdb to the late 2010s). Looking at the study overall: Objective responses occurred in roughly 19% of enrolled patients, and about 33% achieved disease control.

The germline V gene encodes CDR1 SGHNT and CDR2 YYREEE (reference sequence). V has 4 bases trimmed and J has 1 base trimmed; junction bases matching no gene number 6. The CDR3 sequence holds 15 residues, the cysteine and phenylalanine included. This entry keeps only the CDR3 DNA: 45 bases, framed from base 1. The study evaluated CTLA-4 blockade (ipilimumab) given together with focal radiation therapy in patients who had chemo-refractory metastatic non-small-cell lung cancer. The library came from the immunoSEQ multiplex PCR assay. Drawn from immuneACCESS, this table holds only the in-frame rearrangements with V and J called that TCRdb kept. Clones are partly lost; checked studies trace under half to an unresolved V gene and leave the rest unexplained. The sample table holds about 45,000 clones, of which roughly 59% were seen once. About a fifth of the sample comes from the top ten. Regarding this clone: The target of this receptor is not known. Base-call qualities are not available, and no considerably larger clone is one nucleotide away.

Overall results and qualifications from the work: TCR clones derived from tumors expanded in peripheral blood after treatment with radiotherapy and ipilimumab. Increased serum interferon-beta after radiation, together with early dynamic changes in blood T cell clones, were reported to be the strongest predictors of response.

The sequences come from peripheral blood, collected from a patient treated with radiotherapy plus ipilimumab. Here the chain combines TRBV5-4 and TRBJ2-5; TRBD2 matches 8 bases in the middle. The clonotype originates from a human donor with non-small cell lung cancer who had a partial response to radiotherapy plus ipilimumab. In nucleotide form, the sequence is TGTGCCAGCAGCGATACTACTAGCGGCCAAGAGACCCAGTACTTC. Its protein product is CASSDTTSGQETQYF.